This record concerns one T cell receptor (beta chain) sequence. Antigen unknown. Clones were sequenced by immunoSEQ multiplex PCR, and TCRdb holds only the in-frame ones, with some missing. The table lists 530,000 or so clones, over 75% of them singletons. Among the donors, all were Caucasian adults who lived in Nashville, Tennessee. Unsorted samples relied on some 90 million PBMCs, which served as the source of genomic DNA. With 5 bases removed from V and 1 base from J, the gap between germline ends came to 11 bases. Looked up from germline, CDR1 is SGHTA and CDR2 is FQGTGA. The CDR3 consists of 15 residues. The data were obtained in a study of shared clonotypes between healthy human individuals. Findings of the study overall: A small donor pool kept down the genetic and exposure-history diversity that was represented.

The sample consisted of PBMCs. This sequence was found in a woman aged 40 to 50 in good health. Some clones in this sample may be carry-over from other donors' samples. This chain links TRBV7-3 with TRBJ2-2, with D tentatively TRBD1 (6 bases). This chain's CDR3 is CASSPLTGNTGELFF. The CDR3 DNA follows: TGTGCCAGCAGCCCACTGACAGGGAACACCGGGGAGCTGTTTTTT.